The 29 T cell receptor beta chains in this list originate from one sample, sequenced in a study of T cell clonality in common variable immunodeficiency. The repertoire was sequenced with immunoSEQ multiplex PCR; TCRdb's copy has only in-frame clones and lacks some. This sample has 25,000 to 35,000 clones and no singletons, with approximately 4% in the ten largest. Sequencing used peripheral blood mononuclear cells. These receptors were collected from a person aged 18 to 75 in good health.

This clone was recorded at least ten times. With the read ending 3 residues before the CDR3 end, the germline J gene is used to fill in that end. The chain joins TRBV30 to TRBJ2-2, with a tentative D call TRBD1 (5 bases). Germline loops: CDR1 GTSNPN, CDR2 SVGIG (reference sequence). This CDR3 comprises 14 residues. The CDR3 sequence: CAWTEPRDQGKLFF. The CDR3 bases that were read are TGTGCCTGGACCGAACCCAGGGATCAGGGAAAG. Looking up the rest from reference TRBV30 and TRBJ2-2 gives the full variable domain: SQTIHQWPATLVQPVGSPLSLECTVEGTSNPNLYWYRQAAGRGLQLLFYSVGIGQISSEVPQNLSASRPQDRQFILSSKKLLLSDSGFYLCAWTEPRDQGKLFFGEGSRLTVL.

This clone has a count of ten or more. The CDR3 here is CASSDGRRAYNEQFF. The CDR3 bases that were read are TGTGCCAGCAGTGACGGCAGGCGAGCCTACAATGAG. This chain joins TRBV6-1 and TRBJ2-1, with D hard to call. The missing CDR3 end, 3 residues past where the read stops, is filled in from the germline J gene. This CDR3 comprises 15 residues. Germline assignment: CDR1 MNHNS and CDR2 SASEGT. V was shortened by 3 bases and J by 2 bases, with 11 bases between the two germline ends.

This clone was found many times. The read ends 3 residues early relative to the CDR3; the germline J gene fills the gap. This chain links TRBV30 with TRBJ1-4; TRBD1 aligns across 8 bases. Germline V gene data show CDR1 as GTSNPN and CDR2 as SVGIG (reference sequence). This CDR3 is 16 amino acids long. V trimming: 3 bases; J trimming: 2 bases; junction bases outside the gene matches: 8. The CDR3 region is CAWSDLTGATNEKLFF. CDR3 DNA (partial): TGTGCCTGGAGCGACCTGACAGGGGCGACTAATGAAAAA.

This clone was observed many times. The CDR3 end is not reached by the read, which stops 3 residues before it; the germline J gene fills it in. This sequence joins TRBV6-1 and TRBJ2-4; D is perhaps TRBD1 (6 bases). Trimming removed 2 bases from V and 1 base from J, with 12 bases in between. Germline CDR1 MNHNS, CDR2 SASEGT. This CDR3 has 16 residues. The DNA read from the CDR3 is TGTGCCAGCAGTGAAAATCTGGGGGCGGCCAAAAACATT. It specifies CASSENLGAAKNI. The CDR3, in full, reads CASSENLGAAKNIQYF.

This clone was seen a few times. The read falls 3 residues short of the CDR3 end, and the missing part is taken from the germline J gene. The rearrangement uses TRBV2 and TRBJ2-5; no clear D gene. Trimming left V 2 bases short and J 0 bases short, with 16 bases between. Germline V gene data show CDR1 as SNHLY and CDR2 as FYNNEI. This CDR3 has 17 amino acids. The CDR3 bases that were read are TGTGCCAGCAGTGAATATAATAGGGCCGCCAACCAAGAGACC. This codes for CASSEYNRAANQET. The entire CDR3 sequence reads CASSEYNRAANQETQYF.

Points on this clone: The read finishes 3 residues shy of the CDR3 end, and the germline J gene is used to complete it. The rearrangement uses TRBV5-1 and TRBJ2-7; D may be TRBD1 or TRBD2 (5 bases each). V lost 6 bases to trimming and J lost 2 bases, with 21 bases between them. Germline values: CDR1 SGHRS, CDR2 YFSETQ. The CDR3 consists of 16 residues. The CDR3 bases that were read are TGCGCCAGCACCGAGGGGAATGGTCCAGGCCCCTACGAG. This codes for CASTEGNGPGPYE. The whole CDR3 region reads CASTEGNGPGPYEQYF.

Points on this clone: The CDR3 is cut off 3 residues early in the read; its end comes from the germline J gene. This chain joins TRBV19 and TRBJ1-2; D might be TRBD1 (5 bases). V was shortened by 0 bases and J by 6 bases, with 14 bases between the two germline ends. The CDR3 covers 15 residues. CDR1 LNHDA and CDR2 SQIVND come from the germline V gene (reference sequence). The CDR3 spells CASSIDRNNRHGYTF. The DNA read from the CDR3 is TGTGCCAGTAGTATAGATCGAAATAACAGGCATGGC.

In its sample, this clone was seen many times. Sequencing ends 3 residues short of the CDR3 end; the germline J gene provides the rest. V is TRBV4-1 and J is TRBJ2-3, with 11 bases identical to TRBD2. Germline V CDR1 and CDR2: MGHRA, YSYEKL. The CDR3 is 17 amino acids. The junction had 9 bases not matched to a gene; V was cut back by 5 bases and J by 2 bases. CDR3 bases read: TGCGCCAGCAGCTCACCTCCGGGACTAGCGGACACAGATACG. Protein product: CASSSPPGLADTDT. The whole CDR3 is CASSSPPGLADTDTQYF.

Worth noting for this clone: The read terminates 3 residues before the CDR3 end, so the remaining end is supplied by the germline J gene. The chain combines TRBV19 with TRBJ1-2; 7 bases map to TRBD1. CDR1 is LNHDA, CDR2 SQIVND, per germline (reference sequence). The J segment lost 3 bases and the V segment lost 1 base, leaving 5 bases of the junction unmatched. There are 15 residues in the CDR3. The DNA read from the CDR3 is TGTGCCAGTAGTATAGCCGGCAGGGGGGACTATGGC. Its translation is CASSIAGRGDYG. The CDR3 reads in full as CASSIAGRGDYGYTF.

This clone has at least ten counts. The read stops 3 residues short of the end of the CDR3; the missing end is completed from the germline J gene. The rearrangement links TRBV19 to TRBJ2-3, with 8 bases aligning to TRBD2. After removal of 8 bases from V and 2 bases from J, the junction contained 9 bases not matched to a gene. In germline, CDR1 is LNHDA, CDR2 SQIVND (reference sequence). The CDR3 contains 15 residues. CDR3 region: CASRPSSGFTDTQYF. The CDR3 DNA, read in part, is TGTGCCAGTCGACCCTCTAGCGGGTTCACAGATACG.

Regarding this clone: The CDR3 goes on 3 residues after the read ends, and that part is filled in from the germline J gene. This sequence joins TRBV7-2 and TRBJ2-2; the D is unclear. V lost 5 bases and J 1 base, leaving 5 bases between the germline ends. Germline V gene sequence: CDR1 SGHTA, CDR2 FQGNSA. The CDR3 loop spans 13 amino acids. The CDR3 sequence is CASSPQNTGELFF. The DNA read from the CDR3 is TGTGCCAGCAGCCCACAGAACACCGGGGAG.

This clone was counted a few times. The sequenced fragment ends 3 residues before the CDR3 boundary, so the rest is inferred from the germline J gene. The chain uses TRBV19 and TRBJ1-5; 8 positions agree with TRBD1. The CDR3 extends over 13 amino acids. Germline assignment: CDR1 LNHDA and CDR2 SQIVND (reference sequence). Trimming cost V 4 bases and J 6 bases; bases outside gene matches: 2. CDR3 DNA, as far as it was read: TGTGCCAGTAGTACGGACAGGGCTCAGCCC. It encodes CASSTDRAQP. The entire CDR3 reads CASSTDRAQPQHF.

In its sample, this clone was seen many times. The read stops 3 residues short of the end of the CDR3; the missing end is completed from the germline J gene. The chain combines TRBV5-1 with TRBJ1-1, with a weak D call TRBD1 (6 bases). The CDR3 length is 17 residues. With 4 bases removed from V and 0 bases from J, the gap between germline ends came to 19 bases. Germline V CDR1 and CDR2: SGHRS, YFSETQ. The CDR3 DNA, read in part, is TGCGCCAGCAGCGGGAACCGGGACACGCTTATGAACACTGAA. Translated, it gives CASSGNRDTLMNTE. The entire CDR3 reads CASSGNRDTLMNTEAFF.

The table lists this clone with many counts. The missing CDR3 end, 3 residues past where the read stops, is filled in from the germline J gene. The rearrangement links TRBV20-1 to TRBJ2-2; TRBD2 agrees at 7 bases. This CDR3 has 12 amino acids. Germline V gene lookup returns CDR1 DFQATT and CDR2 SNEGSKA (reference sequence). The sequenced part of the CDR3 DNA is TGCAGTGCTAGAGATGGGGGGGAAAAG. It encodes CSARDGGEK. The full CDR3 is CSARDGGEKLFF.

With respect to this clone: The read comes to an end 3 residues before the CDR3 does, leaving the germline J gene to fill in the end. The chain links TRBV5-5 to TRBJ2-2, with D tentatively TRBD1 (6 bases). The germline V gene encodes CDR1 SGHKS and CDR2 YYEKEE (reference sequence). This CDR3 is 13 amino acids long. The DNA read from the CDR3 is TGTGCCAGCAGCTTGGGGACAGATTCACCG. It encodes CASSLGTDSP. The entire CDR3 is CASSLGTDSPLFF. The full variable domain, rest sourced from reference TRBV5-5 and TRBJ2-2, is DAGVTQSPTHLIKTRGQQVTLRCSPISGHKSVSWYQQVLGQGPQFIFQYYEKEERGRGNFPDRFSARQFPNYSSELNVNALLLGDSALYLCASSLGTDSPLFFGEGSRLTVL.

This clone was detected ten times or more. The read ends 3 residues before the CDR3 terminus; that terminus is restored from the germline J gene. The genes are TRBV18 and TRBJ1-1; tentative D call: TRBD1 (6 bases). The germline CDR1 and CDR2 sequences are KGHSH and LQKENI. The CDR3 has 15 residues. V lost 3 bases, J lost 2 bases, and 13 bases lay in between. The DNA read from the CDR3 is TGTGCCAGCTCACCCGTCGGGACACCAAACACTGAA. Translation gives CASSPVGTPNTE. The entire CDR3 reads CASSPVGTPNTEAFF.

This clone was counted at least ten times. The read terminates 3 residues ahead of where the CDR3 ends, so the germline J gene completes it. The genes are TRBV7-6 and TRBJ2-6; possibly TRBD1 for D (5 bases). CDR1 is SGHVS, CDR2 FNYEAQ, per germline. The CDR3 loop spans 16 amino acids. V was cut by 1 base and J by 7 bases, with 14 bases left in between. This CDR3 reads CASSLEGRNRANVLTF. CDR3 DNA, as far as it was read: TGTGCCAGCAGCTTAGAGGGGCGGAATAGAGCCAACGTC.

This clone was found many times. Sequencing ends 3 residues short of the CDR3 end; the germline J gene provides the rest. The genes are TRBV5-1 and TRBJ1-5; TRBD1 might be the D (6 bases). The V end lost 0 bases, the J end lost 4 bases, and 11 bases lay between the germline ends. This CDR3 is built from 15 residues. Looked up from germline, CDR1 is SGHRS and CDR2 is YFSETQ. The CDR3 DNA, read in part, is TGCGCCAGCAGCTTGGGAGGACAGAGTAATCAGCCC. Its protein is CASSLGGQSNQP. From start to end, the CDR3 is CASSLGGQSNQPQHF.

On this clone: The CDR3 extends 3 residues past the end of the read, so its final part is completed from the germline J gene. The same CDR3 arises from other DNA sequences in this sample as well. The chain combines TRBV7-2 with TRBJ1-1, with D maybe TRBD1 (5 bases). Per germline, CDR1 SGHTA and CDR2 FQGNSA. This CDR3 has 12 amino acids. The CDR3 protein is CASSLMGRGAFF. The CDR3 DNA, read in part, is TGTGCCAGCAGCTTAATGGGGAGGGGC.

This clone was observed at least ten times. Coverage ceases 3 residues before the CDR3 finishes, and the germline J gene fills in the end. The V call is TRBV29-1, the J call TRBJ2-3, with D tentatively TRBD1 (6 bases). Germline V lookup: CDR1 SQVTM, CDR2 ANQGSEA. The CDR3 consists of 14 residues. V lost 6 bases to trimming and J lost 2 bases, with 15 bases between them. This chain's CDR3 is CSVVLGDNTDTQYF. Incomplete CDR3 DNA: TGCAGCGTCGTCTTAGGGGACAACACAGATACG.

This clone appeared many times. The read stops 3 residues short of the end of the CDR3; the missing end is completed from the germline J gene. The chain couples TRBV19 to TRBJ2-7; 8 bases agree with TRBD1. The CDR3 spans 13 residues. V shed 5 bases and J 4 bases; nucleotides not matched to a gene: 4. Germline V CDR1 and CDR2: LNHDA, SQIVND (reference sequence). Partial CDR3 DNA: TGTGCCAGTAGTGCAGGACAGGGTTACGAG. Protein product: CASSAGQGYE. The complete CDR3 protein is CASSAGQGYEQYF.

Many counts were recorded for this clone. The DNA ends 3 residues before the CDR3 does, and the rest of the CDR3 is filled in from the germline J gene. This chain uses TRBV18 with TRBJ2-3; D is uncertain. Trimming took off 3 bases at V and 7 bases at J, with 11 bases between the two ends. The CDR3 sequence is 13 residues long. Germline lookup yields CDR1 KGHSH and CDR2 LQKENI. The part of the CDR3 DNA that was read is TGTGCCAGCTCACCGACGGCAGACTATACG. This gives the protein CASSPTADYT. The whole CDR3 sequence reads CASSPTADYTQYF.

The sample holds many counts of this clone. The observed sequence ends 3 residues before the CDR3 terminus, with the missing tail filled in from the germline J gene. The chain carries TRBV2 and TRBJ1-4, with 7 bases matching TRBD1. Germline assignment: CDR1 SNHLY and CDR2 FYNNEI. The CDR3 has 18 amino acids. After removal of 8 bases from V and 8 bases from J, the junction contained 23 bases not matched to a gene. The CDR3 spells CASGDFRDSQASWEKLFF. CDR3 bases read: TGTGCCAGCGGGGATTTCCGGGACAGCCAAGCCTCTTGGGAAAAA. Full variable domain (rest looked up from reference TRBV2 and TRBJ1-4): EPEVTQTPSHQVTQMGQEVILRCVPISNHLYFYWYRQILGQKVEFLVSFYNNEISEKSEIFDDQFSVERPDGSNFTLKIRSTKLEDSAMYFCASGDFRDSQASWEKLFFGSGTQLSVL.

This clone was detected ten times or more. CDR3: CASSTRHRTNEQFF. The DNA read from the CDR3 is TGTGCCAGCAGCACCAGACACAGAACCAATGAG. The J gene is TRBJ2-1, the V gene TRBV7-9; D is uncertain. The sequence runs out 3 residues before the end of the CDR3; the remainder is reconstructed from the germline J gene. CDR3 length: 14 amino acids. Trimming stripped 5 bases from V and 6 bases from J, with 14 bases between. Germline V lookup: CDR1 SEHNR, CDR2 FQNEAQ (reference sequence).

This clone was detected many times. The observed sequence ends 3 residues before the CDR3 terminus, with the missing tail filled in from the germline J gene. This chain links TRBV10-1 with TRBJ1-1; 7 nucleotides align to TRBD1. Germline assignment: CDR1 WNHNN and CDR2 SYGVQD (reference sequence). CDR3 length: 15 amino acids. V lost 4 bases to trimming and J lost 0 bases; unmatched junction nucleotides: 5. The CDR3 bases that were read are TGCGCCAGCAGTGCCTCGACAGGGATGAACACTGAA. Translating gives CASSASTGMNTE. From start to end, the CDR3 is CASSASTGMNTEAFF.

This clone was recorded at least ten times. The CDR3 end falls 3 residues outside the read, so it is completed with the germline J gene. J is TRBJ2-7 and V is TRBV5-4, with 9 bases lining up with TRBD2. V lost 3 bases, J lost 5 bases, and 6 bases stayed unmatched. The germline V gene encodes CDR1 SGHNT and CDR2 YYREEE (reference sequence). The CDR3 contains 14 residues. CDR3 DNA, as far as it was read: TGTGCCAGCAGCTCACAAGGGACTAGCCACGAG. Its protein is CASSSQGTSHE. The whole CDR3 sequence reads CASSSQGTSHEQYF. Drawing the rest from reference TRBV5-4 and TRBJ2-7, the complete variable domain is ETGVTQSPTHLIKTRGQQVTLRCSSQSGHNTVSWYQQALGQGPQFIFQYYREEENGRGNFPPRFSGLQFPNYSSELNVNALELDDSALYLCASSSQGTSHEQYFGPGTRLTVT.

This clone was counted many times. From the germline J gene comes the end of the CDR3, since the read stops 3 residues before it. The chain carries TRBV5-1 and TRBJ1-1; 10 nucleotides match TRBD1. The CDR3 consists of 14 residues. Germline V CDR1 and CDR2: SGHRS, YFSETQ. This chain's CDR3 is CASRPPGQGPWAFF. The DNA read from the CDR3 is TGCGCCAGCAGACCTCCGGGACAGGGGCCTTGG.

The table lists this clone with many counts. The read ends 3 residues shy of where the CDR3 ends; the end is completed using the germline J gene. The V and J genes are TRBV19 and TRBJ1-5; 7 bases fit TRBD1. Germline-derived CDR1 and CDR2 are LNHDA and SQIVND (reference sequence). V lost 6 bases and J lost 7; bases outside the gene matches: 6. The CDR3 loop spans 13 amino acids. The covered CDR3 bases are TGTGCCAGTAGCCCTCAGGGGGACCAGCCC. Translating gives CASSPQGDQP. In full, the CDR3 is CASSPQGDQPQHF.

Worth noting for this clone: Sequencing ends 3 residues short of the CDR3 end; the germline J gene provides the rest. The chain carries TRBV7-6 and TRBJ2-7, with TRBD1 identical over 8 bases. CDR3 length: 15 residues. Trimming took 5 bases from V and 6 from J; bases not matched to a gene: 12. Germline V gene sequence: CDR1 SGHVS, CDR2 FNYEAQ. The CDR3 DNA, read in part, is TGTGCCAGCAGCCTCGGACAGGGTGCTATGGCCGAG. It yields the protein CASSLGQGAMAE. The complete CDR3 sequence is CASSLGQGAMAEQYF.